Here is one T cell receptor (beta chain) with its context. The data originate from a study of T cell changes during pregnancy in multiple sclerosis. This CDR3 has 15 amino acids. Germline loops: CDR1 SGHRS, CDR2 YFSETQ. J lost 4 bases, V lost 4 bases, and 4 bases had no gene match. Data came from immunoSEQ multiplex PCR; TCRdb stores just in-frame clones and leaves some out. Of roughly 48,000 clones listed, 88% are singletons. This sample comprised CD4+ T cells from peripheral blood mononuclear cells, obtained in the second trimester of pregnancy. The chain employs TRBV5-1 and TRBJ2-1; TRBD2 matches 11 bases. This TCR came from a female donor with multiple sclerosis, enrolled in a pregnancy study. This CDR3 reads CASSGSGRGYNEQFF. The CDR3 DNA is TGCGCCAGCAGCGGTAGCGGGAGGGGATACAATGAGCAGTTCTTC.